These T cell receptor beta chains were read from a single sample in a study of OX40 agonist ivuxolimab in advanced cancers. Here immunoSEQ multiplex PCR was the method, and the copy in TCRdb shows in-frame clones only, minus some. The repertoire holds around 20,000 clones, with about three quarters as singletons. Sequenced material: CD4+ or CD8+ T cells sorted from blood, taken in a trial of the OX40 agonist ivuxolimab. The receptor set was obtained from an adult with an advanced solid tumor such as melanoma, head and neck, liver or kidney cancer. The CDR3 runs from the conserved cysteine through the conserved F or W. D genes are given only for firm matches. Clone size is not always given. Where it is, it says once, few, many or a class for expanded clones.

clone_size	d_call	v_call	j_call	cdr3_nt	cdr3_aa
-	TRBD2	TRBV27	TRBJ2-7	TGTGCCAGCAGTTGGGGGAGGGCCCTGGGGGAGCAGTACTTC	CASSWGRALGEQYF
-	-	TRBV4-1	TRBJ2-7	TGCGCCAGCAGCCAAGAAGTAGGGGCCGGTCCCTACGAGCAGTACTTC	CASSQEVGAGPYEQYF
-	TRBD1	TRBV11-2	TRBJ2-2	TGTGCCAGCAGCCAATTGGGGACAGGGGGAGCGAACACCGGGGAGCTGTTTTTT	CASSQLGTGGANTGELFF
-	-	TRBV28	TRBJ1-2	TGTGCCAGCAGGCCGGTGGACAGCGGCTACACCTTC	CASRPVDSGYTF
-	TRBD1	TRBV9	TRBJ1-2	TGTGCCAGCAGCGTAGCAACAGGGGGACTAGGGGGCTACACCTTC	CASSVATGGLGGYTF
-	-	TRBV4-2	TRBJ1-6	TGTGCCAGCAGCCAAGATTCGCAGCGTTACTATAATTCACCCCTCCACTTT	CASSQDSQRYYNSPLHF
-	-	TRBV19	TRBJ2-2	TGTGCCAGTAGTATCCCCGACCCAGGTGTCGGGGAGCTGTTTTTT	CASSIPDPGVGELFF
-	-	TRBV10-3	TRBJ2-7	TGTGCCATCAGTGGGGACGGCGAAACCTACGAGCAGTACTTC	CAISGDGETYEQYF
few	-	TRBV30	TRBJ2-2	TGTGCCTGGAGTGTACTAAGGGGTGGGGAGCTGTTTTTT	CAWSVLRGGELFF
-	-	TRBV7-9	TRBJ2-7	TGTGCCAGCAGCTTTAGGGATCCCTCCTACGAGCAGTACTTC	CASSFRDPSYEQYF
-	TRBD1	TRBV29-1	TRBJ2-7	TGCAGCGTTGTATCTGGACAGGGTAGGGTGCAGTACTTC	CSVVSGQGRVQYF
-	TRBD1	TRBV5-4	TRBJ1-2	TGTGCCAGCACTTGGACAGGGGGCTCGGAGGGGCTAGGCTATGGCTACACCTTC	CASTWTGGSEGLGYGYTF
-	-	TRBV11-3	TRBJ1-6	TGTGCCAGCAGCTTATCGGCTACCGAATACTCCTATAATTCACCCCTCCACTTT	CASSLSATEYSYNSPLHF
-	TRBD1	TRBV2	TRBJ1-2	TGTGCCACTACCAAAGGGACAGGGCTTAACTATGGCTACACCTTC	CATTKGTGLNYGYTF
-	-	TRBV29-1	TRBJ2-5	TGCAGCGTTGGACTAGTGGTTCAAGAGACCCAGTACTTC	CSVGLVVQETQYF
-	TRBD1	TRBV11-2	TRBJ2-1	TGTGCCAGCAGTTTGTCGACAGGGGGCCACAATGAGCAGTTCTTC	CASSLSTGGHNEQFF
-	TRBD1	TRBV6-5	TRBJ2-5	TGTGCCAGCAGTTACTTATCCACAGGGGGAGAGACCCAGTACTTC	CASSYLSTGGETQYF
-	-	TRBV7-9	TRBJ2-1	TGTGCCAGCAAGGACAGCTCCTACAATGAGCAGTTCTTC	CASKDSSYNEQFF
-	-	TRBV6-5	TRBJ2-7	TGTGCCAGCAGTTACTCGGGTTCGGCCTCCTACGAGCAGTACTTC	CASSYSGSASYEQYF
-	-	TRBV7-3	TRBJ1-1	TGTGCCAGCAGCTTAAGTGTTAACACTGAAGCTTTCTTT	CASSLSVNTEAFF
-	-	TRBV15	TRBJ2-3	TGTGCCACCTCTTACCGGGGGACCACAGATACGCAGTATTTT	CATSYRGTTDTQYF
-	TRBD1	TRBV27	TRBJ2-5	TGTGCCAGCGGAAGTAGGGGGCTCTTTGAGACCCAGTACTTC	CASGSRGLFETQYF
-	-	TRBV7-9	TRBJ2-1	TGTGCCAGCAGCACTCGACAGGACTCCTACAATGAGCAGTTCTTC	CASSTRQDSYNEQFF
-	TRBD1	TRBV28	TRBJ1-4	TGTGCCAGCAGTACCCCCCGGGACAGGGGCACGGTTGATGAAAAACTGTTTTTT	CASSTPRDRGTVDEKLFF
-	-	TRBV5-1	TRBJ2-7	TGCGCCAGCAGCCCCGGGAACGAGCAGTACTTC	CASSPGNEQYF
few	-	TRBV6-5	TRBJ2-1	TGTGCCAGCAGTAAGGGGACGCCCGAGCAGTTCTTC	CASSKGTPEQFF
-	-	TRBV19	TRBJ1-5	TGTGCCAGTAGTCTACAGGGTTGGGGCAATCAGCCCCAGCATTTT	CASSLQGWGNQPQHF
few	TRBD1	TRBV9	TRBJ2-2	TGTGCCAGCAGCGTAGGGGCAGGGGGCTTGACCGGGGAGCTGTTTTTT	CASSVGAGGLTGELFF
few	TRBD1	TRBV4-1	TRBJ1-4	TGCGCCAGCAGCCTGCGGGAGGGGGCTCCTGCAACTAATGAAAAACTGTTTTTT	CASSLREGAPATNEKLFF